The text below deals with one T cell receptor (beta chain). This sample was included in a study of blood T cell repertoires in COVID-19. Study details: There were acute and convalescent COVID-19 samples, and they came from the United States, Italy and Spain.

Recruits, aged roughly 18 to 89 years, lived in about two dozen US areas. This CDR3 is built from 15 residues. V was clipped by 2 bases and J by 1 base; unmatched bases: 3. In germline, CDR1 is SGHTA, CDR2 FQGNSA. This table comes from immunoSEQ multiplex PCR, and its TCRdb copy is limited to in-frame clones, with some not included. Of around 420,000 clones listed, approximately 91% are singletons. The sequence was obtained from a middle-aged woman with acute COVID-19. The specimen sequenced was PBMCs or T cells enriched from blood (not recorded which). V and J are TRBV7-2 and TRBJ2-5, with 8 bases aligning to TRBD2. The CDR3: CASSLNSGTQETQYF. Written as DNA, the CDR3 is TGTGCCAGCAGCTTAAATAGCGGGACCCAAGAGACCCAGTACTTC.